The 10 T cell receptor beta chains given below trace back to one sample, sequenced in a study of T cell responses to AZD1222 COVID-19 vaccine. The assay was immunoSEQ multiplex PCR, and TCRdb's table has in-frame clones only and misses some. Of approximately 110,000 clones in the sample, around 87% are singletons; the top ten hold approximately 1.2%. The source material was peripheral blood, sampled on day 0 of AZD1222 vaccination. All receptors derive from an adult in good health.

This clone was seen only a few times. CDR3 sequence (DNA): TGTGCCAGCAGCTCGGGACCGGGAAACACCATATATTTT. The encoded protein is CASSSGPGNTIYF. The chain carries TRBV5-5 and TRBJ1-3, with a tentative D call TRBD1 (5 bases). Germline V gene sequence: CDR1 SGHKS, CDR2 YYEKEE (reference sequence). There are 13 residues in the CDR3. The germline V and J ends were trimmed by 3 bases and 4 bases, with 8 bases remaining between them.

This chain uses TRBV19 with TRBJ2-2; tentative D call: TRBD2 (6 bases). V lost 1 base to trimming and J lost 6 bases, with 12 bases between them. Germline loops: CDR1 LNHDA, CDR2 SQIVND (reference sequence). CDR3 length: 15 residues. CDR3 bases: TGTGCCAGTAGTATAGCTCTAGCGAGCTCCGGGGAGCTGTTTTTT. This gives the protein CASSIALASSGELFF. Based on the CDR3 plus reference TRBV19 and TRBJ2-2, the full variable domain is DGGITQSPKYLFRKEGQNVTLSCEQNLNHDAMYWYRQDPGQGLRLIYYSQIVNDFQKGDIAEGYSVSREKKESFPLTVTSAQKNPTAFYLCASSIALASSGELFFGEGSRLTVL.

The V call is TRBV18, the J call TRBJ2-7; 10 positions agree with TRBD2. This CDR3 has 14 residues. J was trimmed by 3 bases and V by 3 bases; bases with no gene match: 2. Germline V gene lookup returns CDR1 KGHSH and CDR2 LQKENI. CDR3 region: CASSPSGGNYEQYF. The CDR3 nucleotides are TGTGCCAGCTCACCTAGCGGGGGGAACTACGAGCAGTACTTC.

The V call is TRBV6-5, the J call TRBJ1-1, with a weak D call TRBD1 (5 bases). V lost 0 bases to trimming and J lost 6 bases, with 14 bases between them. CDR3 length: 15 amino acids. Germline lookup yields CDR1 MNHEY and CDR2 SVGAGI. The CDR3 loop is CASSYSGAARPEAFF. The CDR3 nucleotides read TGTGCCAGCAGTTACTCAGGGGCAGCCAGGCCTGAAGCTTTCTTT.

J is TRBJ2-7 and V is TRBV5-5, with D perhaps TRBD1 or TRBD2 (5 bases each). CDR3 length equals 14 residues. The germline V and J ends were trimmed by 5 bases and 2 bases, with 14 bases remaining between them. CDR1 is SGHKS, CDR2 YYEKEE, per germline (reference sequence). CDR3 sequence reads: CASRSGTDTYEQYF. Written as DNA, the CDR3 is TGTGCCAGCAGGTCCGGGACGGACACCTACGAGCAGTACTTC.

V is TRBV10-1 and J is TRBJ2-5; D tentatively reads TRBD1 or TRBD2 (5 bases each). V was cut by 6 bases and J by 1 base, with 9 bases left in between. The germline CDR1 and CDR2 sequences are WNHNN and SYGVQD (reference sequence). The CDR3 totals 13 residues. CDR3 in amino acids: CASSRDVQETQYF. The CDR3 coding sequence is TGCGCCAGCAGCCGGGACGTCCAAGAGACCCAGTACTTC.

This chain joins TRBV9 and TRBJ1-4; tentative D call: TRBD1 (6 bases). Germline-derived CDR1 and CDR2 are SGDLS and YYNGEE. V shed 3 bases and J shed 5 bases, with 11 bases lying between them. There are 14 residues in the CDR3. CDR3 region: CASSAGTRNEKLFF. CDR3 bases: TGTGCCAGCAGCGCCGGGACAAGGAATGAAAAACTGTTTTTT.

The chain is built from TRBV15 and TRBJ2-7; 10 bases match TRBD1. Losses at the gene ends were 2 bases for V and 5 bases for J; bases not matched to a gene: 3. There are 14 residues in the CDR3. In germline, CDR1 is LNHNV, CDR2 YYDKDF (reference sequence). CDR3 coding DNA: TGTGCCACCAGCAGAACGGGACAGGGGCACGAGCAGTACTTC. As protein: CATSRTGQGHEQYF.

V gene TRBV19 combines with J gene TRBJ2-1; the D gene is possibly TRBD2 (5 bases). The germline V gene has CDR1 LNHDA and CDR2 SQIVND (reference sequence). V was shortened by 1 base and J by 2 bases, with 12 bases between the two germline ends. The CDR3 is made up of 16 amino acids. CDR3 sequence reads: CASSIGLRSPYNEQFF. DNA of the CDR3: TGTGCCAGTAGTATAGGACTACGCTCTCCCTACAATGAGCAGTTCTTC.

The chain joins TRBV3-1 (or the pseudogene TRBV3-2) to TRBJ1-4; unclear D gene. V gave up 2 bases and J gave up 8 bases, with 9 bases separating them. CDR1 is LGHDT, CDR2 YNNKEL, per germline (reference sequence). CDR3 length: 13 amino acids. CDR3: CASSQLTNEKLFF. CDR3 in DNA: TGTGCCAGCAGCCAACTTACAAACGAAAAACTGTTTTTT.